This T cell receptor (beta chain) was documented in a study of T cells in Graves' hyperthyroidism and ophthalmopathy. Background on the study: Peripheral blood was collected at initial diagnosis, before any treatment. Study outcomes and limitations: Ophthalmopathy and stable hyperthyroidism were told apart by a 13 V-J model.

RNA transcripts served as the template for amplifying TCR beta CDR3 regions. First-round RT-PCR of the TCR CDR3 relied on the HTBI primer set. TCRdb re-called the multiplex PCR reads with MiXCR, one entry per CDR3 protein. Altogether 370,000 or so distinct CDR3 sequences are present, more than 15% being singletons, with the ten largest covering around a quarter. The CDR3 is 14 amino acids. CDR1 is LGHDT and CDR2 is YNNKEL in the germline V gene (reference sequence). Before ophthalmopathy appeared, progressors gave blood at initial hyperthyroidism diagnosis. This clonotype was counted at least ten times. The antigen remains undetermined. An end of the junction differs from the germline gene, which may be a read error.

The chain links TRBV3-1 to TRBJ1-1; D perhaps matches TRBD1 (5 bases). Source material: blood. This receptor was obtained from a young woman with Graves' hyperthyroidism that later progressed to Graves' ophthalmopathy. The CDR3 loop is CASSKESGEQEAFF. The CDR3 DNA reads as TGTGCCAGCAGCAAAGAGTCGGGGGAGCAAGAAGCTTTCTTT.